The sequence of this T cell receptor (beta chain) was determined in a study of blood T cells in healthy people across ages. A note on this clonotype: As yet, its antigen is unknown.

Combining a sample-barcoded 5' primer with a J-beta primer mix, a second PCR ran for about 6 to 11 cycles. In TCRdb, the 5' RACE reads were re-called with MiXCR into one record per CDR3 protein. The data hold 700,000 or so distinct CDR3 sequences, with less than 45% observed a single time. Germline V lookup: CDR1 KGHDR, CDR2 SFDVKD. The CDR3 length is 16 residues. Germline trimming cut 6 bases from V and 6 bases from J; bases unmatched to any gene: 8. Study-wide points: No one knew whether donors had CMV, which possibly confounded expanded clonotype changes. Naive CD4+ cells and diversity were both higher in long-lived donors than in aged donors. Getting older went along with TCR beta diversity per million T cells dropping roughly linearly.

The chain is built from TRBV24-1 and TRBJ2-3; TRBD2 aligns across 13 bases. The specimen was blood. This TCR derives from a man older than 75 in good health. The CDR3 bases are TGTGCCACCAGTCCGGGACTAGCGGGACTCCAGGATACGCAGTATTTT. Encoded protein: CATSPGLAGLQDTQYF.